This T cell receptor (beta chain) was documented in a study of vaccination effects on CD4 cells after COVID-19. Whole-study context: Sampling occurred a median 72 days post second dose, range 14 to 241.

ViraFEST assay sequencing came after antigen-specific CD4+ T cells were expanded with viral peptide pools. The culture ran for about 11 days, and then CD4+ T cells were isolated. Participants received two doses of either the BNT162b2 or mRNA-1273 vaccine. Previously uninfected by SARS-CoV-2, the vaccine recipients also showed negative nucleocapsid antibodies. They grew roughly 2 million PBMC in each well, adding 8.5 to 10 IU/ml IL-2 and approximately 9.2 ug/ml peptides. TCRdb's table, derived via immunoSEQ multiplex PCR, lists solely in-frame clones and lacks some. Of roughly 71,000 clones listed, roughly three quarters are singletons. Study results and caveats: Marked clonal contraction was seen late after vaccination (in both infection- and vaccine-induced clones).

This CDR3 is 15 amino acids long. Germline V CDR1 and CDR2: SGHRS, YFSETQ. The V and J ends lost 1 base and 6 bases, in that order; junction bases with no gene match: 7. A few counts support this clone. Antigen specificity is unknown. This material consisted of CD4+ T cells from PBMCs cultured with HCoV-OC43 spike peptides, taken after COVID-19 vaccination. Subset reported: HCoV-OC43 spike overlapping peptide pool stimulation. The origin of this receptor is a human donor who received a COVID-19 vaccine. V usage is TRBV5-1 and J usage is TRBJ2-3; 8 nucleotides line up with TRBD1. CDR3 coding DNA: TGCGCCAGCAGCTTGCAGGACAGGGCAGGGGATACGCAGTATTTT. Translation gives CASSLQDRAGDTQYF.